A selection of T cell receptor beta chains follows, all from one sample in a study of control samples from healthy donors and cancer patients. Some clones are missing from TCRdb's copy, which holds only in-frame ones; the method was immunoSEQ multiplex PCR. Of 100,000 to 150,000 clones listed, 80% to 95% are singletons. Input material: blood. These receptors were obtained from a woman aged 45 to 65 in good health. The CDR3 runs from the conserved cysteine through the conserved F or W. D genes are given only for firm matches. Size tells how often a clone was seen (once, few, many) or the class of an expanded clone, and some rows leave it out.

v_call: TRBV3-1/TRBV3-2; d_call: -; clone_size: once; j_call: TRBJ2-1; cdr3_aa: CASSQGTTGWDEQFF; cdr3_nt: TGTGCCAGCAGCCAAGGGACAACAGGGTGGGATGAGCAGTTCTTC
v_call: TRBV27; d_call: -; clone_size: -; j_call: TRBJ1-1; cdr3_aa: CASSSVDRLGTEAFF; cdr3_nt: TGTGCCAGCAGTTCCGTCGACAGGTTGGGCACTGAAGCTTTCTTT
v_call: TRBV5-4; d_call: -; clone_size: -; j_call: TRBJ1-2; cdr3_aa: CASSLGGSNYGYTF; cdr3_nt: TGTGCCAGCAGCTTGGGAGGGAGTAACTATGGCTACACCTTC
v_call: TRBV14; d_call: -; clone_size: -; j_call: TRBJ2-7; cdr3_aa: CASSQPYGEQYF; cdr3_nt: TGTGCCAGCAGCCAGCCGTACGGGGAGCAGTACTTC
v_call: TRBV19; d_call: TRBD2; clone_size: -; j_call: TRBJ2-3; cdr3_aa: CASSILGLVDTQYF; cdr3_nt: TGTGCCAGTAGTATTTTGGGACTAGTGGATACGCAGTATTTT
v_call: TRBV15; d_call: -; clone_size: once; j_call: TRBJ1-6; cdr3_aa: CATSAGNNSPLHF; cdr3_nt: TGTGCCACCAGCGCGGGGAATAATTCACCCCTCCACTTT
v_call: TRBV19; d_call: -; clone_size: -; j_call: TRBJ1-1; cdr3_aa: CASSIVGESTEAFF; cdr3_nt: TGTGCCAGTAGTATAGTAGGGGAGAGCACTGAAGCTTTCTTT
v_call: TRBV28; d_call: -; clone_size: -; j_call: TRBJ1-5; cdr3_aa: CAIREGFSNQPQHF; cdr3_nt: TGTGCCATCAGGGAGGGTTTTAGCAATCAGCCCCAGCATTTT
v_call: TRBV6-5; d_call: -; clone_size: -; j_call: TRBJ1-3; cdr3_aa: CASSATGGSGNTIYF; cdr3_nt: TGTGCCAGCAGCGCCACCGGGGGGTCTGGAAACACCATATATTTT
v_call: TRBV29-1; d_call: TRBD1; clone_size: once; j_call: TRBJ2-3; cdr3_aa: CSVGDRVGTDTQYF; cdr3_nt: TGCAGCGTGGGGGACAGGGTGGGGACAGATACGCAGTATTTT
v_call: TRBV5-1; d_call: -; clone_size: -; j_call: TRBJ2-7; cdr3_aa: CASSLANGLSYEQYF; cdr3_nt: TGCGCCAGCAGCTTGGCCAACGGACTTTCCTACGAGCAGTACTTC
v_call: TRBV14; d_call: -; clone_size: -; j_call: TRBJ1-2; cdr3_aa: CASSSTWLGYTF; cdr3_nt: TGTGCCAGCAGCTCAACGTGGTTGGGCTACACCTTC
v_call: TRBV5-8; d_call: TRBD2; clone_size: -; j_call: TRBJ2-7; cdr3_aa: CASSLLGGSF; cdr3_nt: TGTGCCAGCAGTCTGCTCGGGGGGAGCTTC
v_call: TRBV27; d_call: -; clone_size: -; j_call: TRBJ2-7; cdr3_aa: CASRDPTGYYEQYF; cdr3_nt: TGTGCCAGCAGGGATCCGACAGGTTACTACGAGCAGTACTTC
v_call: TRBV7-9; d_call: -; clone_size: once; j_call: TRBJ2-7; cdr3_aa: CASSLVSGYEQYF; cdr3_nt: TGTGCCAGCAGCTTAGTGTCAGGCTACGAGCAGTACTTC
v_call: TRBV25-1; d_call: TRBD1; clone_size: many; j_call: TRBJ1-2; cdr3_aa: CASSDLDRVYGYTF; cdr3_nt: TGTGCCAGCAGTGATTTGGACAGGGTCTATGGCTACACCTTC
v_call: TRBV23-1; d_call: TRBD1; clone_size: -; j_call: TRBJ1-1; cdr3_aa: CASSPGGNTEAFF; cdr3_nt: TGCGCCAGCAGTCCAGGGGGGAACACTGAAGCTTTCTTT
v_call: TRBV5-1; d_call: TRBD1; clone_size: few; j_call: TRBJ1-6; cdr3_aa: CASSLEGAVNNSPLHF; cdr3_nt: TGCGCCAGCAGCTTGGAGGGGGCGGTAAATAATTCACCCCTCCACTTT
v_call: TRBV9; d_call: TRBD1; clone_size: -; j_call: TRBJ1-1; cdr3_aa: CASSGGMGQGALSTEAFF; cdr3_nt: TGTGCCAGCAGCGGAGGGATGGGACAGGGGGCGTTATCGACTGAAGCTTTCTTT
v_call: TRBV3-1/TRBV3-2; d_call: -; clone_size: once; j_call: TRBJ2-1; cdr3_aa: CASSQGDPGHPYFGEQFF; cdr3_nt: TGTGCCAGCAGCCAAGGGGACCCGGGCCATCCTTATTTCGGTGAGCAGTTCTTC
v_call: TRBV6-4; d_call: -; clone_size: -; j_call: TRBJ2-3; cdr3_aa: CASDPAEASEDTQYF; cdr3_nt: TGTGCCAGCGACCCCGCAGAGGCTAGCGAGGATACGCAGTATTTT
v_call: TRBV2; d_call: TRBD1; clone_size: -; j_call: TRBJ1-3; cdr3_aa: CASSLDRGRYTIYF; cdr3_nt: TGTGCCAGCAGCCTGGACAGGGGTAGATACACCATATATTTT
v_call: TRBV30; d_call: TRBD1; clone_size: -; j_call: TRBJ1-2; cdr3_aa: CAWSWGTGGGYTF; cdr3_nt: TGTGCCTGGAGTTGGGGGACAGGAGGCGGCTACACCTTC
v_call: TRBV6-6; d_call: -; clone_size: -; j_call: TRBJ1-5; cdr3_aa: CASRGGTLDQPQHF; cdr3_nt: TGTGCCAGCAGGGGTGGGACCTTGGATCAGCCCCAGCATTTT
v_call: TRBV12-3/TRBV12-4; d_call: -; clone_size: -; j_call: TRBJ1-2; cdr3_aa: CASSSLQDYGYTF; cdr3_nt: TGTGCCAGCAGTTCTCTACAGGACTATGGCTACACCTTC
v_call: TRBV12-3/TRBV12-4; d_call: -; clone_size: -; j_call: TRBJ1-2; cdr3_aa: CASSLRGGYTF; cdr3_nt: TGTGCCAGCAGTCTCCGCGGAGGCTACACCTTC
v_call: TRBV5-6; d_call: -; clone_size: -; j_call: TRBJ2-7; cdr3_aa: CASSLVAGTYEQYF; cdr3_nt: TGTGCCAGCAGCTTGGTAGCTGGTACCTACGAGCAGTACTTC
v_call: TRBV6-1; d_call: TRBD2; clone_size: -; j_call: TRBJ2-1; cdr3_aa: CASSEEISGFYNEQFF; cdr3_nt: TGTGCCAGCAGTGAAGAAATTAGCGGGTTCTACAATGAGCAGTTCTTC
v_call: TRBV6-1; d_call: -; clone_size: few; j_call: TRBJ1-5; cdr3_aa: CASSEAQSNQPQHF; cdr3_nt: TGTGCCAGCAGTGAGGCCCAGTCAAATCAGCCCCAGCATTTT
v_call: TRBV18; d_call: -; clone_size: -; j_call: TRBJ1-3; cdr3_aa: CASSLGHQSSGNTIYF; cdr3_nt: TGTGCCAGCTCCTTAGGACACCAGAGCTCTGGAAACACCATATATTTT
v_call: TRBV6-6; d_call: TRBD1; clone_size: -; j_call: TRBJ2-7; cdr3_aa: CASRGQGDSSYEQYF; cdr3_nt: TGTGCCAGCAGAGGACAGGGGGACAGCTCCTACGAGCAGTACTTC
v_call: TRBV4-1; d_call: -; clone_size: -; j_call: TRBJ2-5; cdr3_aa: CASSQLGQETQYF; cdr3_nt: TGCGCCAGCAGCCAACTGGGACAAGAGACCCAGTACTTC
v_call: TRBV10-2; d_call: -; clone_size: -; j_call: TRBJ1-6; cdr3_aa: CASRTGPESPLHF; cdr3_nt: TGCGCCAGCAGAACAGGGCCTGAGTCACCCCTCCACTTT
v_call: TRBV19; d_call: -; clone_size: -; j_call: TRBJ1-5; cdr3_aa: CASSISGAGMGLSNQPQHF; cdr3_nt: TGTGCCAGTAGTATTTCCGGGGCAGGGATGGGGTTGAGCAATCAGCCCCAGCATTTT
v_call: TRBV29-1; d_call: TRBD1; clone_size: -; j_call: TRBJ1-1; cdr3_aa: CSVGYPGGNTEAFF; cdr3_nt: TGCAGCGTTGGCTACCCAGGGGGGAACACTGAAGCTTTCTTT
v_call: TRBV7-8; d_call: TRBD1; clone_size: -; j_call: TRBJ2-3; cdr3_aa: CASSAQGAIDTQYF; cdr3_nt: TGTGCCAGCAGCGCACAGGGGGCGATTGATACGCAGTATTTT
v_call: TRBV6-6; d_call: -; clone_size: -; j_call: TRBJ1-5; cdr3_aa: CASTTGGWQPQHF; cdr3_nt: TGTGCCAGCACTACAGGAGGTTGGCAGCCCCAGCATTTT
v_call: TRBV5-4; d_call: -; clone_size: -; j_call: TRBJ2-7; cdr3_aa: CASSRTSGRSYEQYF; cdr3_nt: TGTGCCAGCAGCCGGACCAGCGGGCGCTCCTACGAGCAGTACTTC
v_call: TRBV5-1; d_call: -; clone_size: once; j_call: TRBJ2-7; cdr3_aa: CASRELSTTRQYF; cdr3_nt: TGCGCCAGCAGAGAGCTTTCCACTACGAGGCAGTACTTC
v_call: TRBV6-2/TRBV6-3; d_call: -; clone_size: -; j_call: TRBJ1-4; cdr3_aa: CASSFSGLTTNEKLFF; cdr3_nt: TGTGCCAGCAGCTTCTCAGGGTTGACGACTAATGAAAAACTGTTTTTT
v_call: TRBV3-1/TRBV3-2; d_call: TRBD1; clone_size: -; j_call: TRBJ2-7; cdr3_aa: CASSQEGQGLTYEQYF; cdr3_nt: TGTGCCAGCAGCCAAGAAGGACAGGGCCTCACCTACGAGCAGTACTTC
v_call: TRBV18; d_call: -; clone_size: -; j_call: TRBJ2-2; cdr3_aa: CASSSGGNTGELFF; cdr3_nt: TGTGCCAGCTCAAGTGGGGGGAACACCGGGGAGCTGTTTTTT
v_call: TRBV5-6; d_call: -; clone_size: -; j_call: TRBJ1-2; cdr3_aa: CASSLWWGAGGYTF; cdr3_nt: TGTGCCAGCAGCTTGTGGTGGGGGGCTGGTGGCTACACCTTC
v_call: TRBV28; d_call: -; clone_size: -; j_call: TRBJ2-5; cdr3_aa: CASISGGIGETQYF; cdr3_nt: TGTGCCAGCATTTCAGGGGGGATAGGCGAGACCCAGTACTTC
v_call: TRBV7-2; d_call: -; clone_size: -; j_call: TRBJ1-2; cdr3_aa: CASSLVSGPDYGYTF; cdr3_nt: TGTGCCAGCAGCTTAGTATCTGGCCCGGACTATGGCTACACCTTC
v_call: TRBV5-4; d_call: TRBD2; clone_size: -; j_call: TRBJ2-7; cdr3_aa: CASSFGGGSSYEQYF; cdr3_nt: TGTGCCAGCAGCTTCGGCGGGGGGAGCTCCTACGAGCAGTACTTC
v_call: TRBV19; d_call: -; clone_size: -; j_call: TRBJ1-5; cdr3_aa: CASTRGPLDSNQPQHF; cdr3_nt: TGTGCCAGTACACGGGGGCCCCTTGATAGCAATCAGCCCCAGCATTTT
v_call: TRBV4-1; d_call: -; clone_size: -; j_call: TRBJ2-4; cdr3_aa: CASSQGETKNIQYF; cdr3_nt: TGCGCCAGCAGCCAAGGGGAAACGAAAAACATTCAGTACTTC